The entry that follows covers one T cell receptor beta chain sequence. As yet, its antigen is unknown. Germline V gives CDR1 ENHRY, CDR2 SYGVKD. The CDR3 totals 17 residues. Between the trimmed V and J ends, which lost 0 bases and 7 bases, there was a span of 22 bases. The data stem from a study of T cell responses to AZD1222 COVID-19 vaccine. Findings of the study overall: Targeting of unmutated variant regions was reportedly seen in nearly half of spike-specific TCRs. Vaccine-related CD4 TCRs covered spike, predominating at 160-218 and 743-854.

The data were produced by immunoSEQ multiplex PCR, yet TCRdb's version contains in-frame clones alone and is incomplete. The sample yields about 150,000 clones, about 89% seen once. This TCR was recovered from an adult who received the MenACWY meningococcal vaccine as a control. Source: peripheral blood, taken 28 days after the second dose of the MenACWY control vaccine. The chain recombines TRBV10-3 with TRBJ2-7; tentatively, D is TRBD1 (7 bases). The CDR3 nucleotides read TGTGCCATCAGTGAGTCGTCTGGCAGGGGGGATCAGGGAGAGCAGTACTTC. This sequence encodes CAISESSGRGDQGEQYF.